This T cell receptor beta chain was identified in a study of blood T cells in healthy people across ages (dated by TCRdb to about 2015). General notes on the study: In model experiments, roughly one uniquely barcoded TCR beta cDNA molecule per two T cells was captured by template switching. Donors of different ages were randomly distributed across sequencing lanes to avoid experimental bias. The study measured age-related changes in TCR beta repertoire diversity using deep sequencing normalized with unique cDNA molecular identifiers. The donors were divided into four age groups: young (average 16 years), middle-aged (approximately 39), aged (about 61) and long-lived (82). Using the same blood draw, the study looked at two additional independent replicas of 1 million unique cDNA reads for two donors, one aged 18 to 30 and the other aged 80 or older. On the study overall, not on this receptor specifically: Compared with the aged group, the long-lived group had more naive CD4+ T cells, fewer expanded clones and increased TCR diversity, a pattern suggesting age selection. Conclusive comparison of naive and antigen-experienced compartments was prevented by the profiling of bulk unsorted PBMCs. Because the CMV infection status of the donors was unknown, age-related changes in expanded clonotypes may potentially have been confounded. The percentage of naive T cells measured by flow cytometry correlated strongly with observed TCR beta diversity. As age increased, observed TCR beta diversity per million T cells dropped in a roughly linear way, and a significant reduction was already evident by age about 40. Estimates of total diversity based on one million sequenced T cells were regarded as lower bounds and as underestimates.

Taken from cysteine to phenylalanine, the CDR3 has 16 residues. The sequence is cut down to CDR3 DNA, 48 bases in frame from base 1. Between the V and J ends, shortened by 3 bases and 3 bases respectively, the junction contains 18 bases. The germline V gene (reference sequence) provides CDR1 MNHNY and CDR2 SVGAGI. The library was prepared using 5' RACE. The instrument given in TCRdb is Illumina HiSeq 2500. A second PCR of about 7 to 12 cycles was run with a J-beta primer mix and a sample-barcoded 5' primer. Each TCR beta cDNA molecule received a unique molecular identifier from a template-switch 5' adaptor carrying 12 random nucleotides. Each sample yielded at least 2.5 million CDR3-containing paired-end reads. The Mint cDNA synthesis kit, primed by a TRBC-specific oligonucleotide, was used to synthesize first-strand cDNA from all RNA. Following uracil-DNA glycosylase treatment, all cDNA underwent a first 18-cycle PCR with the universal primers M1SS and BC2_uni_R. For the original study's pipeline: Each sample was normalized by randomly selecting 1 million high-quality reads, each carrying a distinct molecular identifier. Reads with shared molecular identifiers were discarded instead of being binned into consensus sequences. MiTCR, run with a Q25 quality threshold and the strictest error-elimination algorithm, handled CDR3 identification, clonotype clustering and error correction. A nonparametric unseen species model using Euler transformation provided a lower-bound estimate of total TCR beta diversity. In-frame beta chains were kept once TCRdb had trimmed the public reads at Q25 with fastp and called clones with MiXCR. Each CDR3 protein appears once, grouped with its most common genes and DNA. These V and J calls originate from TCRdb's pipeline instead of the authors' own analysis. Within this sample are 1.2 million to 1.5 million distinct CDR3 sequences, with almost 60% of them counted one time only. In total, the top ten clones hold roughly 7% of the sample.

This clonotype was observed a handful of times. This receptor's antigen is unknown. It has no much larger one-base neighbor in the sample; base qualities were not kept. Systemically healthy Caucasian individuals from Russia, 35 to 50 in total and aged 6 to 90 years, were included as donors. Ten milliliters of peripheral blood were drawn from each donor into EDTA-treated Vacutainer tubes. Ficoll-Paque density-gradient centrifugation was used to isolate PBMCs, with at least 7 million per sample. Trizol reagent was used to extract total RNA from the PBMCs, yielding at least 6 micrograms per sample. The percentages of naive CD45RAhigh/CD27high T cells were determined by flow cytometry on a PBMC aliquot from every donor.

Input material: blood. The V and J genes are TRBV6-6 and TRBJ2-7, with the D segment identity uncertain. This clonotype was sampled from a young man in good health. The sequenced DNA: TGTGCCAGCAGTTATATAAGGACGGACGAACACTACGAGCAGTACTTC. Translated, it reads CASSYIRTDEHYEQYF.